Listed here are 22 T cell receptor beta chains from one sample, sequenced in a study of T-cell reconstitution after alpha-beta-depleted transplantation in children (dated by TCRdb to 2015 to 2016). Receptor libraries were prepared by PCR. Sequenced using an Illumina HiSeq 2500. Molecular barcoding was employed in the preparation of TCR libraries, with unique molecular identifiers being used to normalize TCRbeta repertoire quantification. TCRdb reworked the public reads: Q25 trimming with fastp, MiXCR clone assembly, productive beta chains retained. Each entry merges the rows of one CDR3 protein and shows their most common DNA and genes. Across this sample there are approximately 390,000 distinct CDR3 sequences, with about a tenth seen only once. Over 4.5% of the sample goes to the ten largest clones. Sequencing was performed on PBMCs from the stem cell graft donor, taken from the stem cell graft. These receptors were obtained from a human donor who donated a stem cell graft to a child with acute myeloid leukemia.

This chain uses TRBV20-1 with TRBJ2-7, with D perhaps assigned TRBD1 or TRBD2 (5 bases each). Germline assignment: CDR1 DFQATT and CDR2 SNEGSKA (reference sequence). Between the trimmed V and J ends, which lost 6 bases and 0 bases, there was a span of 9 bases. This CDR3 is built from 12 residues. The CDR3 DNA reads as TGCAGTGCGGGGGAAAGCTCCTACGAGCAGTACTTC. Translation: CSAGESSYEQYF.

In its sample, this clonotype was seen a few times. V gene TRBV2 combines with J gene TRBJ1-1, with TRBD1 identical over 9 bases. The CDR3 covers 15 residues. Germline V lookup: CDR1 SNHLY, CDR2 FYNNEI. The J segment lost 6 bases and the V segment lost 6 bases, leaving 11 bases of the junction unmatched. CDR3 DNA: TGTGCCAGCAGGGAAAGGACAGGGGTAGCATCTGAAGCTTTCTTT. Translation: CASRERTGVASEAFF.

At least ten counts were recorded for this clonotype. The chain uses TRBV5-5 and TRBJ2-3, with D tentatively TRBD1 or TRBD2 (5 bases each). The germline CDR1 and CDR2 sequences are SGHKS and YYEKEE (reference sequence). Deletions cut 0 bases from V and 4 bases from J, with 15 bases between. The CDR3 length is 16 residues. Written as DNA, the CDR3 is TGTGCCAGCAGCTTGGGAGGGGTAGTGGTTGCAGATACGCAGTATTTT. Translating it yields CASSLGGVVVADTQYF.

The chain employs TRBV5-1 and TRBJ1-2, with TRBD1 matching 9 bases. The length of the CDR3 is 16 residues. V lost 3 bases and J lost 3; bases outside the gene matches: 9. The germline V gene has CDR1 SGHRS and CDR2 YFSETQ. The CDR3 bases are TGCGCCAGCAGCTCACCCCCGGGACAGGGCGACTATGGCTACACCTTC. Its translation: CASSSPPGQGDYGYTF.

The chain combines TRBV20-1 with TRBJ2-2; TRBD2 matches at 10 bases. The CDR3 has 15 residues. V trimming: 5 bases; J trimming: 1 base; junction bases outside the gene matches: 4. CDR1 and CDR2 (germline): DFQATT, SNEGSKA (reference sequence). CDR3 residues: CSASSGGRNTGELFF. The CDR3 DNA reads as TGCAGTGCTTCTAGCGGGGGCAGGAACACCGGGGAGCTGTTTTTT.

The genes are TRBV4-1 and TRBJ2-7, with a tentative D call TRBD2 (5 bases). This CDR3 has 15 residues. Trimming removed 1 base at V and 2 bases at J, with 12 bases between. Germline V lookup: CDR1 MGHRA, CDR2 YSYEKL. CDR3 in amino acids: CASSQGGDGTYEQYF. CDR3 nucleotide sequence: TGCGCCAGCAGCCAAGGGGGAGATGGCACCTACGAGCAGTACTTC.

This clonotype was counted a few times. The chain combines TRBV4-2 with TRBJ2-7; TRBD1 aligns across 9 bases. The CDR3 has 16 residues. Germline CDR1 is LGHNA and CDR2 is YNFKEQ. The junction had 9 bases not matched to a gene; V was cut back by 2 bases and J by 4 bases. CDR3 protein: CASSQLSGTGLYEQYF. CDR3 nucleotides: TGTGCCAGCAGCCAATTGTCCGGGACAGGGCTGTACGAGCAGTACTTC.

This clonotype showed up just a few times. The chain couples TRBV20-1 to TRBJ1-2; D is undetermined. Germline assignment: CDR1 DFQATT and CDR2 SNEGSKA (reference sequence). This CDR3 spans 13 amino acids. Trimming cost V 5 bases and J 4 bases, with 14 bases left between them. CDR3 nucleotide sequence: TGCAGTGCTTCCCCTCCGGGTTCCTATGGCTACACCTTC. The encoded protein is CSASPPGSYGYTF.

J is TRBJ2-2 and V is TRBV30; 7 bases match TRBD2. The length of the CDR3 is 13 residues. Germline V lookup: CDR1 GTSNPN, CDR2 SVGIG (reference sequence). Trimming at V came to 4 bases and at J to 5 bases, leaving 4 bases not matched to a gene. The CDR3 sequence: CAWNWGGTGELFF. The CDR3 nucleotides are TGTGCCTGGAATTGGGGAGGGACCGGGGAGCTGTTTTTT.

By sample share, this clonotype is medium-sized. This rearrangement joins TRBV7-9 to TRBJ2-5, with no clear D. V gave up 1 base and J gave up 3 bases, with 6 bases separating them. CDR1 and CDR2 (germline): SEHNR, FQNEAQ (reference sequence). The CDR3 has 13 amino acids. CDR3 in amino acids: CASSLGVEETQYF. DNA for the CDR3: TGTGCCAGCAGCTTAGGGGTTGAAGAGACCCAGTACTTC.

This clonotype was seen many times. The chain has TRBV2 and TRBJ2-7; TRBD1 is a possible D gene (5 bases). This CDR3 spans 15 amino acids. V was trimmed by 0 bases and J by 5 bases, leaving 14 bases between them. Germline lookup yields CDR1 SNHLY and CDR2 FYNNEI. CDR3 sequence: CASSEAQTGTHEQYV. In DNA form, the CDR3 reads TGTGCCAGCAGTGAAGCCCAAACAGGAACCCACGAGCAGTACGTC.

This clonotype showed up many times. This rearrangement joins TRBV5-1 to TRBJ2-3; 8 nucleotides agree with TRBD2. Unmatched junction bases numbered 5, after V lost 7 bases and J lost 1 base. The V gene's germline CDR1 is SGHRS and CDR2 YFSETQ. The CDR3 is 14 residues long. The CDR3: CASGRGGGTDTQYF. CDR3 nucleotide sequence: TGCGCCAGCGGACGGGGGGGCGGCACAGATACGCAGTATTTT.

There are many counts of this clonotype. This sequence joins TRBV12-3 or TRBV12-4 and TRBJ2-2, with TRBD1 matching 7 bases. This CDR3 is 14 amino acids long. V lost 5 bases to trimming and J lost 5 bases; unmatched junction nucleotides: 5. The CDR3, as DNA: TGTGCCAGCAGTCCAGGGACAGCAACCGGGGAGCTGTTTTTT. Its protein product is CASSPGTATGELFF.

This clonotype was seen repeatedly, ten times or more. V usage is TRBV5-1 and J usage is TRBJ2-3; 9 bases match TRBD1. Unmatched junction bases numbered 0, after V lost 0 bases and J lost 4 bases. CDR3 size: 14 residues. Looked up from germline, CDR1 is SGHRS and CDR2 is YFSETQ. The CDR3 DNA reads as TGCGCCAGCAGCTTGGGACAGGGGGCAGATACGCAGTATTTT. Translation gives CASSLGQGADTQYF.

The CDR3 here is CASSPYQRPYEQYV. CDR3 coding DNA: TGTGCCAGCAGCCCCTACCAGAGGCCCTACGAGCAGTACGTC. The chain uses TRBV3-1 and TRBJ2-7; D is uncertain. The CDR3 loop spans 14 amino acids. Germline values: CDR1 LGHDT, CDR2 YNNKEL (reference sequence). V was pared by 4 bases and J by 2 bases, with 12 bases between.

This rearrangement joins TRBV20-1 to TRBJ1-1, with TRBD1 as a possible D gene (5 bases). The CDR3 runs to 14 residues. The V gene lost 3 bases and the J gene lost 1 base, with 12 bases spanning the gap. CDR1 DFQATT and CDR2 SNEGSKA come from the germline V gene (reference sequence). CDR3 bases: TGCAGTGCTAGTTATGGACACACGAACACTGAAGCTTTCTTT. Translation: CSASYGHTNTEAFF.

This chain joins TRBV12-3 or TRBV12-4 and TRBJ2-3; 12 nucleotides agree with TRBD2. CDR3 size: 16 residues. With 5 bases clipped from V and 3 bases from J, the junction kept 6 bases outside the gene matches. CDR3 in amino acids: CASSAGLAGRTDTQYF. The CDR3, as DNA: TGTGCCAGCAGTGCCGGACTAGCGGGGAGAACAGATACGCAGTATTTT.

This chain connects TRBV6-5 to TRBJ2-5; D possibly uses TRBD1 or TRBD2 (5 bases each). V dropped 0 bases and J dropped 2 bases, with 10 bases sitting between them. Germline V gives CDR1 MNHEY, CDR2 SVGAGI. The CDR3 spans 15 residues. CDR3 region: CASSYSTGAQETQYF. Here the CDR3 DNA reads TGTGCCAGCAGTTACTCGACCGGGGCTCAAGAGACCCAGTACTTC.

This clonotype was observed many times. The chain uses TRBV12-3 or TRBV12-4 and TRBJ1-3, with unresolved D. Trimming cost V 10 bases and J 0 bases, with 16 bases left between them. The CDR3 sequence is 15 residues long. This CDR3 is CATAWQANSGNTIYF. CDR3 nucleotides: TGTGCCACCGCGTGGCAGGCCAACTCTGGAAACACCATATATTTT.

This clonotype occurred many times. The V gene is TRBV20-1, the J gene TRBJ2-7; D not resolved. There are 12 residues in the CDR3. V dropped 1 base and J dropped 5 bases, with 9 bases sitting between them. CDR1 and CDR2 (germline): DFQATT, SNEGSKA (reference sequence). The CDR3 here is CSARVMGNEQYF. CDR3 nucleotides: TGCAGTGCTAGAGTTATGGGGAACGAGCAGTACTTC.

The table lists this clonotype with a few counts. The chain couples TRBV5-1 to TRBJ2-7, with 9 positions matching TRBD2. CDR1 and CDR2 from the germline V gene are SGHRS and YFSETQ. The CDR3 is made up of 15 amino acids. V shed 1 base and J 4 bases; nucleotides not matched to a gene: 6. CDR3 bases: TGCGCCAGCAGCTTGAATAGCGGGAGTTTATACGAGCAGTACTTC. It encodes CASSLNSGSLYEQYF.

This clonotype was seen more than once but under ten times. CDR3 DNA sequence: TGTGCCAGCTCTACGACAGAGAAGAACACTGAAGCTTTCTTT. Its protein is CASSTTEKNTEAFF. The chain uses TRBV18 and TRBJ1-1; D is perhaps TRBD1 (5 bases). This CDR3 contains 14 residues. Germline CDR1 reads KGHSH; CDR2 reads LQKENI. Deletions cut 6 bases from V and 1 base from J, with 12 bases between.